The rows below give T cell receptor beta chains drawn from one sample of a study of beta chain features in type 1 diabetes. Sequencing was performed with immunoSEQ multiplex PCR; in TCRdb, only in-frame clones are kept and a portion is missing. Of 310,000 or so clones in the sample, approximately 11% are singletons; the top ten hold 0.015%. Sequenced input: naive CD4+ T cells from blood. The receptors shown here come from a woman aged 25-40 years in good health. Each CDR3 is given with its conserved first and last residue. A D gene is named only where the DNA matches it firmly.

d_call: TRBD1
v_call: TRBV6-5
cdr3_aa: CASSPGGPSYEQYF

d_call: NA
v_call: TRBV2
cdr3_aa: CASTGGVADQPQHF

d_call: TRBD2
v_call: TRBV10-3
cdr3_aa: CAISAAGGQETQYF

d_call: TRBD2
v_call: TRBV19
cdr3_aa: CASTPGTSGSRKTQYF

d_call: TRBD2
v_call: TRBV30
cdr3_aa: CAWTQLAGSYNEQFF

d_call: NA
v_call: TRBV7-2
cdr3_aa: CASSLDLLQPQHF

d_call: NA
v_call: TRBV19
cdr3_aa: CATRQLLNTEAFF

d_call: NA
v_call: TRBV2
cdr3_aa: CASSEAGTYGYTF

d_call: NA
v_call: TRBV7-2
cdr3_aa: CASSLRRQGTDTQYF

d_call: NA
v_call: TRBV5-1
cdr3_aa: CASSLASGAPYEQYF

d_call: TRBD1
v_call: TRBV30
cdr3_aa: CAWSLGQGGQPQHF

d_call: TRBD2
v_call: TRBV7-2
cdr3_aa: CASSLSLAVAYEQYF

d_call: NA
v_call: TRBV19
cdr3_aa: CASSIGQGRTGELFF

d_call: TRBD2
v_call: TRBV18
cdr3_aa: CASSLRTRIGNEQFF